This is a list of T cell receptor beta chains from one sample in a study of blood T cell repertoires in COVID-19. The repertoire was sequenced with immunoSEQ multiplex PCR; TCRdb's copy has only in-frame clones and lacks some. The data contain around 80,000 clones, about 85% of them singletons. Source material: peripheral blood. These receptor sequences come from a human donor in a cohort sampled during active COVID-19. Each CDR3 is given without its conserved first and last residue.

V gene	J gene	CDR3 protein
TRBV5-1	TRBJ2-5	ASSLGGSGYQETQY
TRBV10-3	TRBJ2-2	AISESTGAEELF
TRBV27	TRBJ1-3	ASRTTGGGRNTIY
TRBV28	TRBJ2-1	ASSLPGWTINEQF
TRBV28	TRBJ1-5	ASSPPPRVRSNQPQH
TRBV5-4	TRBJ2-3	ASSLGVAGGTGDTQY
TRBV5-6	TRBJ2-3	ASSRTSGVTDTQY
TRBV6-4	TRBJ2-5	ASSEGQGLQETQY
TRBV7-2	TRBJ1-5	ASSSGRNQPQH
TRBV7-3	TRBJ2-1	ASSLQGNEQF
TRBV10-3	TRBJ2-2	AISEPRGGNTGELF
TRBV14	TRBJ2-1	ASSPLGLAGNEQF
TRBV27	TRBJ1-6	ASSLSGGSYNSPLH
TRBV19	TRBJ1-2	ASRLLAGYGYT
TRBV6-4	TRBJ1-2	ASRAGTDYGYT
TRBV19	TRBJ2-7	ASSIPGLAAYEQY
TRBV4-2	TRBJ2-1	ASSQAGQGANEQF
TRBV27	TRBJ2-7	ASSLGHPLDEQY
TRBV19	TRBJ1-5	ASSIDSGNQPQH
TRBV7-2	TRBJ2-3	ASSLRWTGGTDTQY
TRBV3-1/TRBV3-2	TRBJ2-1	ASSQDGGTFQF
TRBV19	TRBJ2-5	ASTFRAGSQETQY
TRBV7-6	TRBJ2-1	ASSDGRAMGSEQF
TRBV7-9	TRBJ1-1	ASTPQGNTEAF
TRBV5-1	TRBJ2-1	ASSNPGTKHNEQF
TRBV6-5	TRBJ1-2	ASEGHQGNYGYT
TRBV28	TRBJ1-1	ASTRSGYTEAF
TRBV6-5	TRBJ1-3	ASSYATGVNTIY
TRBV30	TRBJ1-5	AWYKKGGRREPQH
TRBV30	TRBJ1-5	AWSQGRDQPQH
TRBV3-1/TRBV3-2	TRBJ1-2	ASSSLLGYT
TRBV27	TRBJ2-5	ASRTTGRQETQY
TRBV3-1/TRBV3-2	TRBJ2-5	ASSPGQGVETQY
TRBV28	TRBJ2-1	ASIQVRGLAGVNEQF
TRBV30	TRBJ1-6	AWSTGHNSPLH